Below are 16 T cell receptor beta chains sequenced from a single sample in a study of regulatory T cells in long-lasting Graves disease. Noted time point: newly diagnosed GD, antithyroid drugs for less than 3 months. The TCR library was made from RNA extracted from PBMCs. Arm-PCR of CDR3 regions and iRepertoire HTBI primers were the basis on which TCR beta libraries were built. Via MiXCR, TCRdb re-called the multiplex PCR reads, giving one row per CDR3 protein. The table shows around 480,000 distinct CDR3 sequences, with 15% to 20% occurring only once. In addition, the sample was reused for a study of T cells in Graves' hyperthyroidism and ophthalmopathy.

The sample was peripheral blood mononuclear cells (PBMCs), taken at new diagnosis, from a patient treated with antithyroid drugs. The source of these receptors is a woman aged 40 to 65 with Graves disease.

This clonotype was counted between two and nine times. The chain carries TRBV19 and TRBJ1-2; 7 bases are shared with TRBD1. This CDR3 is built from 15 residues. Germline trimming cut 8 bases from V and 5 bases from J; bases unmatched to any gene: 14. Germline V gene lookup returns CDR1 LNHDA and CDR2 SQIVND (reference sequence). The CDR3 DNA reads as TGTGCCAGTCACCCAGGGGGGGGGAACCTGTATGGCTACACCTTC. Translated, it gives CASHPGGGNLYGYTF.

The chain carries TRBV20-1 and TRBJ1-1; tentatively, D is TRBD1 (5 bases). V shed 4 bases and J shed 4 bases, with 16 bases lying between them. Germline CDR1 and CDR2: DFQATT and SNEGSKA (reference sequence). The CDR3 spans 14 residues. CDR3 DNA sequence: TGCAGTGCTACTCCGGCGGGGGGGGGCACTGAAGCTTTCTTT. It yields the protein CSATPAGGGTEAFF.

Details on this clonotype: A read error may be the cause here, since a much bigger clone is one base away. This chain uses TRBV6-1 with TRBJ1-1; D remains unclear. With 3 bases removed from V and 1 base from J, the gap between germline ends came to 6 bases. Germline CDR1 is MNHNS and CDR2 is SASEGT. The CDR3 has 13 amino acids. CDR3 nucleotide sequence: TGTGCCAGCAGTGACAGGTGGAACACTGAAGCTTTCTTT. Its translation is CASSDRWNTEAFF.

This clonotype was counted many times. V usage is TRBV15 and J usage is TRBJ2-7; no reliable D call. The CDR3 loop spans 13 amino acids. Trimming shortened V by 3 bases and J by 7 bases, and 13 bases separated the two germline ends. Germline CDR1 is LNHNV and CDR2 is YYDKDF (reference sequence). DNA for the CDR3: TGTGCCACCAGCAGTTTATCGGAGACGGAGCAGTACTTC. Amino acid sequence: CATSSLSETEQYF.

The sample holds a few counts of this clonotype. The chain uses TRBV7-9 and TRBJ2-5; possible D gene TRBD2, 7 bases. V gave up 6 bases and J gave up 2 bases, with 19 bases separating them. The CDR3 sequence is 16 residues long. Germline CDR1 SEHNR, CDR2 FQNEAQ (reference sequence). The CDR3 DNA is TGTGCCAGCAGTTCCGGTGGAAGGGGGGGTCAAGAGACCCAGTACTTC. Translated: CASSSGGRGGQETQYF.

In regard to this clonotype: A much larger clone lies one base from this, so it may be a read error. The V call is TRBV6-2 or TRBV6-3, the J call TRBJ2-3; D is unresolved. The CDR3 has 13 residues. The V gene's germline CDR1 is MNHEY and CDR2 SVGEGT. DNA for the CDR3: TGTGCCAGCAGTGCCCAGGACGTAGATGCGCAGTATTTT. Translation gives CASSAQDVDAQYF.

This clonotype was observed many times. V is TRBV10-1 and J is TRBJ2-3; 8 bases are a match to TRBD1. Germline V gives CDR1 WNHNN, CDR2 SYGVQD (reference sequence). The CDR3 extends over 15 amino acids. Unmatched junction bases numbered 13, after V lost 8 bases and J lost 6 bases. CDR3 residues: CASGTGTGIMDTQYF. As DNA, the CDR3 is TGCGCCAGCGGAACCGGGACAGGCATAATGGATACGCAGTATTTT.

This clonotype was counted ten times or more. The rearrangement joins TRBV20-1 to TRBJ2-1; D remains ambiguous. Germline CDR1 is DFQATT and CDR2 is SNEGSKA (reference sequence). The ends were cut back, 5 bases at V and 1 base at J, with 12 bases in the middle. CDR3 size: 14 residues. This CDR3 reads CSAPMGLSYNEQFF. CDR3 bases: TGCAGTGCTCCTATGGGGTTGTCCTACAATGAGCAGTTCTTC.

The chain joins TRBV28 to TRBJ2-6; D is uncertain. The germline CDR1 and CDR2 sequences are MDHEN and SYDVKM. The CDR3 totals 17 residues. The V gene lost 6 bases and the J gene lost 0 bases, with 15 bases spanning the gap. The CDR3 nucleotides are TGTGCCAGCAGCTCTGAAACACATATCTCTGGGGCCAACGTCCTGACTTTC. Encoded protein: CASSSETHISGANVLTF.

This clonotype was observed many times. The gene calls are TRBV12-3 or TRBV12-4 and TRBJ1-1; D unclear. There are 13 residues in the CDR3. V dropped 3 bases and J dropped 2 bases, with 7 bases sitting between them. CDR3 DNA sequence: TGTGCCAGCAGTTTGCGGGCAAACACTGAAGCTTTCTTT. Translation: CASSLRANTEAFF.

J is TRBJ1-2 and V is TRBV9; D is undetermined. The CDR3 spans 15 residues. Deletions cut 0 bases from V and 2 bases from J, with 11 bases between. CDR1 SGDLS and CDR2 YYNGEE come from the germline V gene. CDR3 loop: CASSVAPRQNYGYTF. DNA of the CDR3: TGTGCCAGCAGCGTAGCCCCTCGGCAGAACTATGGCTACACCTTC.

J is TRBJ2-5 and V is TRBV6-2 or TRBV6-3; no firm D call. The ends were cut back, 2 bases at V and 0 bases at J, with 7 bases in the middle. Germline V gene data show CDR1 as MNHEY and CDR2 as SVGEGT. The CDR3 sequence is 14 residues long. CDR3 DNA sequence: TGTGCCAGCAGTTACGGCGCTTACCAAGAGACCCAGTACTTC. Its translation: CASSYGAYQETQYF.

This clonotype was counted only a few times. At one boundary the junction diverges from the germline segment, which might be a read error. V and J are TRBV2 and TRBJ2-6; maybe TRBD2 (5 bases). CDR1 is SNHLY and CDR2 is FYNNEI in the germline V gene. The CDR3 is made up of 14 amino acids. Written as DNA, the CDR3 is TGTGCCAGCAGCGAGGACTCTGGGACCAACGTCCTGACTTTC. Protein: CASSEDSGTNVLTF.

The chain couples TRBV3-1 to TRBJ2-7; D is unresolved. This CDR3 contains 17 residues. With 0 bases removed from V and 0 bases from J, the gap between germline ends came to 15 bases. Germline V gene lookup returns CDR1 LGHDT and CDR2 YNNKEL (reference sequence). DNA of the CDR3: TGTGCCAGCAGCCAAGATCATGAGTTGGGCGGCTCCTACGAGCAGTACTTC. Its protein product is CASSQDHELGGSYEQYF.

Note on this clonotype: One base away lies a much larger clone, so this may be a sequencing read error. The chain links TRBV9 to TRBJ2-3; D remains unclear. Gene TRBJ2-5 matches the end of the DNA better, so the J call may be wrong. Germline CDR1 SGDLS, CDR2 YYNGEE. This CDR3 is built from 14 residues. Here the CDR3 DNA reads TGTGCCAGCAGCGTATCACCTGTTCAAGAGGCCCAGTACTTC. This codes for CASSVSPVQEAQYF.

This clonotype occurred a few times. The chain combines TRBV19 with TRBJ2-3; D is possibly TRBD1 (6 bases). The CDR3 has 19 residues. Per the germline V gene, CDR1 is LNHDA and CDR2 is SQIVND (reference sequence). V lost 3 bases and J lost 6, with 28 bases in between. The CDR3, as DNA: TGTGCCAGTAGTATCGGGCAGGGGAACCTTAACTTTTTTGCGGATACGCAGTATTTT. Protein product: CASSIGQGNLNFFADTQYF.